Sequencing of this T cell receptor beta chain was carried out in a study of blood T cell repertoires in COVID-19. Germline loops: CDR1 SGHDT, CDR2 YYEEEE. This CDR3 contains 16 residues. Trimming at V came to 0 bases and at J to 6 bases, leaving 10 bases not matched to a gene. Under the authors' procedure: Quantification of nucleated cells was approximated via reference gene primer amplification. Assay used: immunoSEQ multiplex PCR; TCRdb lists only in-frame clones, some missing. That table supplies the V and J calls and clone size; D and trimming were determined from the DNA. The table has approximately 140,000 clones, around 87% seen once.

Sequenced material: PBMCs or T cells enriched from blood (not recorded which). This receptor was identified in a woman aged 40-49 years who had been exposed to COVID-19. The rearrangement links TRBV5-6 to TRBJ1-2; 8 bases map to TRBD1. CDR3 nucleotides: TGTGCCAGCAGCTTGGGCCAGGGGGCGCGAGTTAATGGCTACACCTTC. This encodes CASSLGQGARVNGYTF.